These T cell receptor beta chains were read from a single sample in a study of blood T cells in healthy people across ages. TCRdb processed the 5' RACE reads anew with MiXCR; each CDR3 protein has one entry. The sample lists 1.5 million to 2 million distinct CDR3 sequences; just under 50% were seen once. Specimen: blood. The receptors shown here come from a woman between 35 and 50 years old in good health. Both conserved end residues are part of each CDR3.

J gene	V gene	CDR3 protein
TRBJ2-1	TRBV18	CASSPALDPDGEQFF
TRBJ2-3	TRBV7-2	CATTSTETQYF
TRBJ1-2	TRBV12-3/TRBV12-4	CASSLDPGTGFDGYTF
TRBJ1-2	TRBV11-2	CASSFGSFEGYTF
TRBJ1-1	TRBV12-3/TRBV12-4	CASSFGRGLENTEAFF
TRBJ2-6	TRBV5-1	CASSRLGGAGANVLTF
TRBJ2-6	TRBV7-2	CASSPHTGSGANVLTF
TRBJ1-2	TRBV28	CASSLVLFGYTF
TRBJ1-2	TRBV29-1	CSVDQGQGGYGYTF
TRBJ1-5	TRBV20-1	CSAGRAGSVGQPQHF
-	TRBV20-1	CSASRGSLGFAETQYF
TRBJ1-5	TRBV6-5	CASSSMGADNQPQHF
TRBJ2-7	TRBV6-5	CASSRSLMVAAYEQYF
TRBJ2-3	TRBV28	CASSLPVIDTQYF
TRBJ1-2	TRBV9	CASSVGSNYGYTF
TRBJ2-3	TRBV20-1	CSAREFRGRTDTQYF
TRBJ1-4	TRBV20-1	CSARAYHRERLFF
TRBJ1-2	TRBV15	CATSRSGVPAYGYTF
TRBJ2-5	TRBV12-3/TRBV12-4	CASSLIQGGQETQYF
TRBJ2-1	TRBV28	CASTPPSSGGLNEQFF
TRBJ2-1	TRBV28	CASSEGNEAPEQFF
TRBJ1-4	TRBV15	CATSKWGAPTNEKLFF
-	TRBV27	CASSYLPGDEQYF
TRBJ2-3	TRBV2	CASSDRTSFDTQYF
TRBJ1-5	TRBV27	CASTLTGYSNQPQHF
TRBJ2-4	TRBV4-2	CASSQGTEMGKNIQYF
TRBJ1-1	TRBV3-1	CASSYGNRGRGNTEAFF
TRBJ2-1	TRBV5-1	CASYAESSYNEQFF
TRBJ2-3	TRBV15	CATSRDGTGGTPFSEDTQYF
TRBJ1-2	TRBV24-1	CATSDSRRAGYGYTF
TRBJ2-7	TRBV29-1	CSVDPAGIYEQYF
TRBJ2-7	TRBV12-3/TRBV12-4	CASSLSLFPYEQYF
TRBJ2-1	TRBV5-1	CASSLGPPDRMGNEQFF
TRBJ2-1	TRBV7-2	CASSLGGGASREQFF
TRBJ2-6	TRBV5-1	CASSPGQGIPSGANVLTF
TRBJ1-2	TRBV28	CASITLGGGQNYGYTF
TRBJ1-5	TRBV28	CASSLSLMTGARHF
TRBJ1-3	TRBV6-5	CASSPSDHANTIYF
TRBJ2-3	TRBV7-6	CASSFQQGALDTQYF
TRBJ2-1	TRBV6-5	CASTAGVNNEQFF
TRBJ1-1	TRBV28	CASSTQGVVTEAFF
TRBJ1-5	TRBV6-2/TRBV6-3	CASSYYQGNQPQHF
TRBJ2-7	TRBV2	CASINPGVSYNEQYF
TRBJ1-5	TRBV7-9	CASSLDTGIYSNQPQHF
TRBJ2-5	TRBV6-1	CASNTVVQETQYF
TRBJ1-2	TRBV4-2	CASSQAADTHYGYTF
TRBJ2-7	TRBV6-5	CASSYSNASPYEQYF
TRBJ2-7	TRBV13	CASSPGRGSYEQYF
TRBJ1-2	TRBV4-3	CASSQGLLSGQNIYGYTF
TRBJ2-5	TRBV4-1	CASSQGTRTGEQYF
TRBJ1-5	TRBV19	CASSPRVGSQPQHF
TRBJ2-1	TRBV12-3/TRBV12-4	CASTAQMTGHNEQFF
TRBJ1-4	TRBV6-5	CASRWTGGGNEKLFF
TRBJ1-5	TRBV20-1	CSARDDRSNQPQHF
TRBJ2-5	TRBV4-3	CASSQDLAWYQETQYF
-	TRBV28	CASRQPSFYEQYF
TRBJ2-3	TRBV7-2	CASILLRDTQYF
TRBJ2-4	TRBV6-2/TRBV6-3	CASSSYLQGALTKNIQYF
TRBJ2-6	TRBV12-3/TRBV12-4	CASSLRTSQRGANVLTF
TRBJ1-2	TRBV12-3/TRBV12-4	CASAGTNYGYTF